The 14 T cell receptor beta chains below were found in one sample sequenced in a study of control samples from healthy donors and cancer patients. TCRdb keeps only in-frame clones here, not all; method: immunoSEQ multiplex PCR. The sample has fewer than 95,000 clones; 91% are singletons. The specimen sequenced was blood. Every receptor here comes from a man aged 25 to 40 in good health.

This clone was counted a single time. The chain couples TRBV27 to TRBJ2-7; 7 bases are shared with TRBD2. This CDR3 has 17 amino acids. Germline loops: CDR1 MNHEY, CDR2 SMNVEV (reference sequence). Trimming at V came to 7 bases and at J to 5 bases, leaving 20 bases not matched to a gene. The CDR3 DNA sequence: TGTGCCAGCATCGATGTGGGGCCGGGGAGGGTTTCGAACGAGCAGTACTTC. It specifies CASIDVGPGRVSNEQYF.

J is TRBJ1-5 and V is TRBV7-9, with D maybe TRBD1 (5 bases). The germline gives CDR1 SEHNR, CDR2 FQNEAQ (reference sequence). Trimming shortened V by 4 bases and J by 7 bases, and 17 bases separated the two germline ends. The CDR3 extends over 15 amino acids. CDR3 region: CASSSSREERQPQHF. The CDR3 DNA reads as TGTGCCAGCAGCTCGAGCAGGGAAGAGCGGCAGCCCCAGCATTTT.

J is TRBJ2-5 and V is TRBV28; D tentatively fits TRBD1 or TRBD2 (5 bases each). CDR1 MDHEN and CDR2 SYDVKM come from the germline V gene. The CDR3 is made up of 15 amino acids. V was pared by 8 bases and J by 2 bases, with 18 bases between. CDR3 protein: CASWLEWDRQETQYF. The CDR3 DNA is TGTGCCAGCTGGTTGGAATGGGACCGTCAAGAGACCCAGTACTTC.

The chain has TRBV6-1 and TRBJ2-1; D perhaps matches TRBD1 (5 bases). The length of the CDR3 is 14 residues. The V end was cut by 0 bases, the J end by 9 bases, with 12 bases between. Germline V lookup: CDR1 MNHNS, CDR2 SASEGT. CDR3 coding DNA: TGTGCCAGCAGTGAAGCACCCCGAAGGGGTGAGCAGTTCTTC. This encodes CASSEAPRRGEQFF.

The rearrangement uses TRBV7-9 and TRBJ1-1; D is unclear. Germline V lookup: CDR1 SEHNR, CDR2 FQNEAQ (reference sequence). V was shortened by 4 bases and J by 4 bases, with 19 bases between the two germline ends. This CDR3 spans 16 amino acids. CDR3 sequence: CASSSGFRKVTTEAFF. CDR3 bases: TGTGCCAGCAGCTCCGGGTTCCGAAAGGTAACCACTGAAGCTTTCTTT. Filled out from reference TRBV7-9 and TRBJ1-1, the complete variable domain reads DTGVSQNPRHKITKRGQNVTFRCDPISEHNRLYWYRQTLGQGPEFLTYFQNEAQLEKSRLLSDRFSAERPKGSFSTLEIQRTEQGDSAMYLCASSSGFRKVTTEAFFGQGTRLTVV.

This clone came up once. The gene calls are TRBV5-6 and TRBJ2-7; D is unresolved. This CDR3 comprises 13 residues. The germline V and J ends were trimmed by 0 bases and 0 bases, with 4 bases remaining between them. CDR1 SGHDT and CDR2 YYEEEE come from the germline V gene. In DNA form, the CDR3 reads TGTGCCAGCAGCTTGGTAGACTCCTACGAGCAGTACTTC. Its translation: CASSLVDSYEQYF.

The J gene is TRBJ1-1, the V gene TRBV6-5, with 7 positions matching TRBD1. J gave up 0 bases and V 2 bases, and 6 bases lay outside the gene matches. Germline CDR1 and CDR2: MNHEY and SVGAGI. This CDR3 has 16 residues. The CDR3 nucleotides read TGTGCCAGCAGTTACGAACAGGGGAAGATGAACACTGAAGCTTTCTTT. Its translation: CASSYEQGKMNTEAFF.

J is TRBJ1-1 and V is TRBV6-1; TRBD1 aligns across 9 bases. V was pared by 1 base and J by 3 bases, with 3 bases of the junction left unmatched. Germline V lookup: CDR1 MNHNS, CDR2 SASEGT. The CDR3 has 15 amino acids. The CDR3 loop reads CASSEVGQGDTEAFF. The CDR3 bases are TGTGCCAGCAGTGAAGTGGGACAGGGTGACACTGAAGCTTTCTTT.

The chain employs TRBV18 and TRBJ2-1, with D tentatively TRBD2 (6 bases). This CDR3 is built from 13 residues. Trimming pared 3 bases from V and 12 bases from J, leaving 15 bases between. CDR1 and CDR2 from the germline V gene are KGHSH and LQKENI. CDR3 DNA: TGTGCCAGCTCACCCGACTCCCTAGCGTTGCAGTTCTTC. This encodes CASSPDSLALQFF.

This rearrangement joins TRBV5-1 to TRBJ1-2; 8 bases map to TRBD1. Per germline, CDR1 SGHRS and CDR2 YFSETQ. The ends lost 5 bases at V and 5 bases at J; junction bases unmatched: 5. This CDR3 is built from 13 residues. The CDR3 DNA follows: TGCGCCAGCAGACCAACAGGGGGGTATGGCTACACCTTC. It is translated as CASRPTGGYGYTF.

For the CDR3, the DNA is TGTGCCAGCAGTTTTGCGGGATACGAGCAGTACTTC. It translates to CASSFAGYEQYF. The chain joins TRBV12-3 or TRBV12-4 to TRBJ2-7; weak D call: TRBD2 (6 bases). The CDR3 contains 12 residues. Between the trimmed V and J ends, which lost 3 bases and 4 bases, there was a span of 7 bases.

The chain joins TRBV18 to TRBJ2-1, with 7 positions matching TRBD1. CDR3 length equals 15 residues. Germline CDR1 and CDR2: KGHSH and LQKENI. V shed 5 bases, J shed 9 bases, and the junction held 13 bases outside the gene matches. The CDR3, as DNA: TGTGCCAGCTCAACAGACAGGGTCGGTAGGAGTGAGCAGTTCTTC. Translation gives CASSTDRVGRSEQFF. The full variable domain, with the rest looked up from reference TRBV18 and TRBJ2-1, is NAGVMQNPRHLVRRRGQEARLRCSPMKGHSHVYWYRQLPEEGLKFMVYLQKENIIDESGMPKERFSAEFPKEGPSILRIQQVVRGDSAAYFCASSTDRVGRSEQFFGPGTRLTVL.

The gene calls are TRBV2 and TRBJ2-1; no definite D call. V was pared by 2 bases and J by 4 bases, with 18 bases between. CDR1 SNHLY and CDR2 FYNNEI come from the germline V gene. CDR3 length: 17 residues. CDR3 residues: CASSEKWPPTPYNEQFF. Written as DNA, the CDR3 is TGTGCCAGCAGTGAAAAGTGGCCTCCCACGCCTTACAATGAGCAGTTCTTC.

V and J are TRBV30 and TRBJ2-7; D unclear. The CDR3 totals 12 residues. V was shortened by 1 base and J by 2 bases, with 6 bases between the two germline ends. Germline CDR1 GTSNPN, CDR2 SVGIG (reference sequence). The CDR3 is CAWSAETYEQYF. The DNA for the CDR3 is TGTGCCTGGAGTGCGGAGACCTACGAGCAGTACTTC.